The rows below give T cell receptor beta chains drawn from one sample of a study of CD4 and CD8 cells across lung adenocarcinoma regions. TCRdb re-called the PCR reads with MiXCR, one entry per CDR3 protein. This sample has thousands of distinct CDR3 sequences, with 46% found just once. The specimen was CD4+ T cells from the margin of a lung tumor. These TCRs come from a female donor with lung adenocarcinoma. The CD4 and CD8 labels of this study may be unreliable. Both conserved end residues are part of each CDR3. The D gene is left open where the match is weak. Clone sizes are given selectively: once, few, many, or a class where the clone is expanded.

size: .; V: TRBV6-1; D: .; J: TRBJ2-3; DNA: TGTGCCAGGGGTACGGGGGGACGGGACACAGATACGCAGTATTTC; CDR3: CARGTGGRDTDTQYF
size: .; V: TRBV6-1; D: .; J: TRBJ2-4; DNA: TGTGCCAGCAGTACGGGGCGACGGGGCAAAAATACTCAGTACTTT; CDR3: CASSTGRRGKNTQYF
size: .; V: TRBV6-5; D: TRBD1; J: TRBJ2-5; DNA: TGTGCCAGCAGTTCCACAGGGGGCAAACAAGAGACCCAGTACTTC; CDR3: CASSSTGGKQETQYF
size: many; V: TRBV6-1; D: .; J: TRBJ1-2; DNA: TGTGCCAGCTCAAGTGGGGGTAACTATGGCTACACCTTC; CDR3: CASSSGGNYGYTF
size: once; V: TRBV7-6; D: TRBD2; J: TRBJ2-1; DNA: TGTGCCAGCAGCCCAACCTTAGTAGCGGGACTCTCGCAGTTCTTC; CDR3: CASSPTLVAGLSQFF
size: medium-sized; V: TRBV6-5; D: .; J: TRBJ1-6; DNA: TGTGCCAGCAGTTACGGGAGGGGCAGGTCCTATAATTCACCCCTCCACTTT; CDR3: CASSYGRGRSYNSPLHF
size: medium-sized; V: TRBV27; D: .; J: TRBJ2-5; DNA: TGTGCCAGCAGTTCGTTGCGGGGCGGTGGGGGAGAGACCCAGTACTTC; CDR3: CASSSLRGGGGETQYF
size: few; V: TRBV6-2/TRBV6-3; D: TRBD2; J: TRBJ2-1; DNA: TGTGCCAGCAGTATACTAGCGGGAGGGCCCGATGAGCAGTTCTTC; CDR3: CASSILAGGPDEQFF
size: .; V: TRBV6-5; D: TRBD1; J: TRBJ1-6; DNA: TGTGCCAGCAGTTACTCACAGGGGGGGAATTCACCCCTCCACTTT; CDR3: CASSYSQGGNSPLHF
size: many; V: TRBV27; D: .; J: TRBJ2-2; DNA: TGTGCCAGCAGTTCAGACCGAACCGGGGAGCTGTTTTTT; CDR3: CASSSDRTGELFF
size: .; V: TRBV6-1; D: .; J: TRBJ2-7; DNA: TGTGCCAGCAGTAAGCGGGTTTACGAGCAGTACTTC; CDR3: CASSKRVYEQYF
size: .; V: TRBV7-2; D: .; J: TRBJ2-3; DNA: TGTGCCAGCAGGGGGTCGTTAGCCAAAGATACGCAGTATTTT; CDR3: CASRGSLAKDTQYF
size: few; V: TRBV6-1; D: .; J: TRBJ1-4; DNA: TGTGCCAGCAGCCCGACGGGGGGCGAAGGGGAAAAACTGTTTTTT; CDR3: CASSPTGGEGEKLFF
size: medium-sized; V: TRBV27; D: .; J: TRBJ2-7; DNA: TGTGCCAGCAGTTTAAATTATGGGGGTTACGAGCAGTACTTC; CDR3: CASSLNYGGYEQYF
size: .; V: TRBV6-5; D: TRBD1; J: TRBJ1-4; DNA: TGTGCCAGCAGTTACAGGGGGCGCGAAAAACTGTTTTTT; CDR3: CASSYRGREKLFF
size: medium-sized; V: TRBV27; D: .; J: TRBJ2-6; DNA: TGTGCCAGCAGTTTAGGAAGGGGTTCTGGGGCCAACGTCCTGACTTTC; CDR3: CASSLGRGSGANVLTF
size: .; V: TRBV6-1; D: .; J: TRBJ2-3; DNA: TGTGCCAGCACCGGAGCCAATAAGCAGTTCTTT; CDR3: CASTGANKQFF
size: .; V: TRBV10-2; D: .; J: TRBJ1-1; DNA: TGCGCCAGCAGTGAGGCTATCACTGAAGCTTTCTTT; CDR3: CASSEAITEAFF
size: medium-sized; V: TRBV6-1; D: .; J: TRBJ2-6; DNA: TGTGCCAGCAGTCAACCAACCACTGGGGCCAACGTCCTGACTTTC; CDR3: CASSQPTTGANVLTF
size: many; V: TRBV27; D: .; J: TRBJ1-1; DNA: TGTGCCAGCAGCGAGGCTAGAGGCACTGAAGCTTTCTTT; CDR3: CASSEARGTEAFF
size: large; V: TRBV6-1; D: .; J: TRBJ2-3; DNA: TGTGCCAGCAGCCCGGCTTATGCCCGTCCAGATACGCAGTATTTT; CDR3: CASSPAYARPDTQYF
size: .; V: TRBV4-1; D: TRBD1; J: TRBJ2-5; DNA: TGCGCCAGCAGCCAAGGACAGGGGAGCGAGACCCAGTACTTC; CDR3: CASSQGQGSETQYF
size: .; V: TRBV6-1; D: .; J: TRBJ2-4; DNA: TGTGCCAGCGGCTCGGGGCAGAGAGCCAAAAACATGCAGTACTTT; CDR3: CASGSGQRAKNMQYF
size: .; V: TRBV6-5; D: .; J: TRBJ2-4; DNA: TGTGCCAGCAGTTACGCCAGCGCGGTTGTCGGGGACACTCAGTACTTC; CDR3: CASSYASAVVGDTQYF
size: .; V: TRBV6-1; D: .; J: TRBJ2-4; DNA: TGTGCCAGCAGTACGGGGCGGTGGAGCAAAAACACGCAGTACTTT; CDR3: CASSTGRWSKNTQYF
size: .; V: TRBV6-5; D: .; J: TRBJ2-7; DNA: TGTGCCAGCAGTTACTCTGGGGCAGGGCCCTACGAGCAGTACTTC; CDR3: CASSYSGAGPYEQYF
size: once; V: TRBV5-1; D: .; J: TRBJ2-7; DNA: TGCGCCAGCAGCTTGTCCCTTAACCCTTACGAGCAGTACTTC; CDR3: CASSLSLNPYEQYF
size: medium-sized; V: TRBV4-1; D: TRBD2; J: TRBJ2-1; DNA: TGCGCCAGCAGCCAAGAAAAACTAGCGGGAGCTGGGGAGCAGTTCTTC; CDR3: CASSQEKLAGAGEQFF
size: medium-sized; V: TRBV6-1; D: TRBD2; J: TRBJ2-7; DNA: TGTGCCAGCAGGGAGAACCAAAGCGGGAGGGACGAGCAGTACTTC; CDR3: CASRENQSGRDEQYF
size: few; V: TRBV27; D: .; J: TRBJ1-6; DNA: TGTGCCAGCAGTTTATTCCCCCCAGGTTCCTATAATTCACCCCTCCACTTT; CDR3: CASSLFPPGSYNSPLHF
size: .; V: TRBV10-3; D: TRBD2; J: TRBJ2-7; DNA: TGTGCCGTTCGACTAGCGGGAGCCTACGAGCAGTACTTC; CDR3: CAVRLAGAYEQYF
size: few; V: TRBV24-1; D: TRBD1; J: TRBJ1-2; DNA: TGTGCCACCAGTACCGGACAGGGGTATGGCTACACCTTC; CDR3: CATSTGQGYGYTF
size: .; V: TRBV4-2; D: TRBD2; J: TRBJ2-3; DNA: TGTGCCAGCGACGTGGCGGGAGCTATCACAGATACGCAGTATTTT; CDR3: CASDVAGAITDTQYF
size: many; V: TRBV14; D: .; J: TRBJ2-2; DNA: TGTGCCAGCAGCCCACCCGGGTACACCGGGGAGCTGTTTTTT; CDR3: CASSPPGYTGELFF
size: medium-sized; V: TRBV27; D: TRBD2; J: TRBJ2-7; DNA: TGTGCCAGCAGTTCCCCTAGCGGGGGAAACTACGAGCAGTACTTC; CDR3: CASSSPSGGNYEQYF
size: .; V: TRBV6-5; D: .; J: TRBJ2-2; DNA: TGTGCCAGCAGTAACCACAGAACCGGTACGCAGTTTTTT; CDR3: CASSNHRTGTQFF
size: .; V: TRBV6-1; D: .; J: TRBJ2-1; DNA: TGTGCCAGCAGGGGGGGAGACGCCTACAATGAGCAGTTCTTC; CDR3: CASRGGDAYNEQFF
size: medium-sized; V: TRBV7-2; D: .; J: TRBJ1-2; DNA: TGTGCCAGCAGCTTAGGCAGGGGAAGTGGCTACACCTTC; CDR3: CASSLGRGSGYTF
size: .; V: TRBV20-1; D: TRBD1; J: TRBJ1-2; DNA: TGCAGTGCTAGTTCCAGGGGGCGCGACTATGGCTACACCTTC; CDR3: CSASSRGRDYGYTF
size: large; V: TRBV6-1; D: .; J: TRBJ2-3; DNA: TGTGCCAGCAGTGACTACTACCTTAGTAGCACAGATACGCAGTATTTT; CDR3: CASSDYYLSSTDTQYF
size: .; V: TRBV6-1; D: .; J: TRBJ1-3; DNA: TGTGCCAGCAGTAGCGGAGGTGGAAACACCATATATTTT; CDR3: CASSSGGGNTIYF
size: .; V: TRBV27; D: .; J: TRBJ2-3; DNA: TGTGCCAGCAGTTCTGTGCTCGGCAAAAATACGCAGTATTTT; CDR3: CASSSVLGKNTQYF
size: .; V: TRBV6-5; D: .; J: TRBJ1-2; DNA: TGTGCCAGCATTCTCACCCCAGGGGATAACTATGGCTACACCTTC; CDR3: CASILTPGDNYGYTF
size: many; V: TRBV4-1; D: .; J: TRBJ2-3; DNA: TGCGCCAGCAGCCAAGAGGGGCTAGCGCTCAGCACAGATACGCAGTATTTT; CDR3: CASSQEGLALSTDTQYF